This TCR beta chain was obtained from a study of post-analysis software for immune sequencing data. Study-wide background: Several disease courses (relapsing-remitting, secondary progressive and progressive-relapsing) of multiple sclerosis were included.

TCR beta cDNA libraries included unique molecular identifiers. T cells numbering about 0.85 to 10 million yielded some 520,000 cDNA molecules. TCRdb redid the calling of the PCR reads with MiXCR, one entry per CDR3 protein. The sample shows 450,000 to 650,000 distinct CDR3 sequences, 44% of them seen only once. As regards this clonotype: Its antigen is currently unknown.

This CDR3 spans 16 amino acids. Trimming cost V 0 bases and J 9 bases; bases outside gene matches: 14. Germline V CDR1 and CDR2: DFQATT, SNEGSKA (reference sequence). The study, taken as a whole, reports: Compared with controls, patients showed significantly lower normalized Chao1 diversity. Four or five TRBV segments, TRBV5-6, TRBV5-1 and TRBV20-1 among them, were found more frequent in patients than controls. Under F measure analysis, samples from one preparation batch co-clustered strongly.

The rearrangement uses TRBV20-1 and TRBJ1-2, with 9 bases matching TRBD1. This receptor was obtained from a girl between 10 and 17 years old with multiple sclerosis. Sequenced input: blood. The CDR3: CSARDGTGQGVYSYTF. DNA for the CDR3: TGCAGTGCTAGAGATGGGACGGGACAGGGAGTTTATAGCTACACCTTC.